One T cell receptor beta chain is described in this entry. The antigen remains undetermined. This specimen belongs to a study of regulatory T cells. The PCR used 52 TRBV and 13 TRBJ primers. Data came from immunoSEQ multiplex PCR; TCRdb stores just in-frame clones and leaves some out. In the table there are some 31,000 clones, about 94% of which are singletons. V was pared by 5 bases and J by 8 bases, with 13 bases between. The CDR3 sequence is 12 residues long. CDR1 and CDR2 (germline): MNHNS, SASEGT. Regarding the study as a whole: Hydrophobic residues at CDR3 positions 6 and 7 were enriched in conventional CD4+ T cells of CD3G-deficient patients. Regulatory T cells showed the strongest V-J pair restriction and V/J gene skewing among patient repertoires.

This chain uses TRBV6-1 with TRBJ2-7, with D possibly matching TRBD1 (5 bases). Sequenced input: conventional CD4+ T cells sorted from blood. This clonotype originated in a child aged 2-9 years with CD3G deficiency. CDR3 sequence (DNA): TGTGCCAGCAGTCCTGGAACAGGAAAGCAGTACTTC. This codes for CASSPGTGKQYF.